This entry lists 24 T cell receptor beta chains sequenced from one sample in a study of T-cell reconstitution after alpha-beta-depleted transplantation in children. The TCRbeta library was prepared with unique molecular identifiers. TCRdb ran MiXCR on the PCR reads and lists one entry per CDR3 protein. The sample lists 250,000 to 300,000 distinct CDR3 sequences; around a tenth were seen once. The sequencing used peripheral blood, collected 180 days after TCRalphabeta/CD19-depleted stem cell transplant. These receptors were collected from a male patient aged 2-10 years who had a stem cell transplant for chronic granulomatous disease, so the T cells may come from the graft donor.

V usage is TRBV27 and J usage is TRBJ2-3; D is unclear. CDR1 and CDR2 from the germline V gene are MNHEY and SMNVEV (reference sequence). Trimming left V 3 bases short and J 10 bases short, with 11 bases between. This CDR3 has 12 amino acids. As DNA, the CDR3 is TGTGCCAGCAGTTTTCTCGGTGATGCGCAGTATTTT. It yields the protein CASSFLGDAQYF.

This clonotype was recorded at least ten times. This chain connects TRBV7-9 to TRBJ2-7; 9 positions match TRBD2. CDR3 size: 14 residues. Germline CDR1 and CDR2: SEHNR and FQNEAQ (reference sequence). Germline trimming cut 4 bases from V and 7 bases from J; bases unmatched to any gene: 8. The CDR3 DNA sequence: TGTGCCAGCAGCTCCCCACGGCTAGCGGGAGAGCAGTACTTC. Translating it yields CASSSPRLAGEQYF.

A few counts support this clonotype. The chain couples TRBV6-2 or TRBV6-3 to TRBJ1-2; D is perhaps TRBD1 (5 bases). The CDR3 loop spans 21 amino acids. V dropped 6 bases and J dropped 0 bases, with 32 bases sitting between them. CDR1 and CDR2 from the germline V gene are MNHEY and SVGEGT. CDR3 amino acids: CASSLLSPRDSPLPANYGYTF. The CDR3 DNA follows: TGTGCCAGCAGCCTATTAAGTCCACGAGACAGCCCCCTCCCGGCTAACTATGGCTACACCTTC.

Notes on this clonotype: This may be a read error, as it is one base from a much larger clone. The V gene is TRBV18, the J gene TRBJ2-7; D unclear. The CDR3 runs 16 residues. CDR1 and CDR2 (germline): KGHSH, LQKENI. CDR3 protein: CASSLLDAQGGYEQSF. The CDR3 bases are TGTGCCAGCTCACTTCTTGACGCCCAAGGTGGTTACGAGCAGTCCTTC.

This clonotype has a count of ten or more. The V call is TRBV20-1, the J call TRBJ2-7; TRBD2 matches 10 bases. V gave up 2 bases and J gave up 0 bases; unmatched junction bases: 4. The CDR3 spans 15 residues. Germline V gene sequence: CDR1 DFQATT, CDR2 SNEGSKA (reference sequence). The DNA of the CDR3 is TGCAGTGCTAGACAAAGGACTAGCGGCTCCTACGAGCAGTACTTC. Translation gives CSARQRTSGSYEQYF.

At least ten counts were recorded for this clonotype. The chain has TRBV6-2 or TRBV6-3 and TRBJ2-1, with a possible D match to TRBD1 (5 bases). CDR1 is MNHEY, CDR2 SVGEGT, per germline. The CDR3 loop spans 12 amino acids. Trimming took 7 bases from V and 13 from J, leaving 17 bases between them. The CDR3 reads CASTQGRAFQFF. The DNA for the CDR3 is TGTGCCAGCACCCAGGGTAGGGCCTTTCAGTTCTTC.

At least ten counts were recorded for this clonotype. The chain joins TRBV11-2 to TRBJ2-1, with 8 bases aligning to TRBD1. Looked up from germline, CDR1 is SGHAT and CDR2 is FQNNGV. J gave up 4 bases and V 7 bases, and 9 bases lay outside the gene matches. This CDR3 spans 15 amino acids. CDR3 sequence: CASILTRDRYNEQFF. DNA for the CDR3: TGTGCCAGCATCCTAACCCGGGACAGGTACAATGAGCAGTTCTTC.

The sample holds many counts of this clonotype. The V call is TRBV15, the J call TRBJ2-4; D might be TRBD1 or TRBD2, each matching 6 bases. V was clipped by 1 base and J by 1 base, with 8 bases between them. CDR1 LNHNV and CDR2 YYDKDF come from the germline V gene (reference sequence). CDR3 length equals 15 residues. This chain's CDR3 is CATSRGGGAKNIQYF. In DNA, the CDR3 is TGTGCCACCAGCAGAGGAGGGGGGGCCAAAAACATTCAGTACTTC.

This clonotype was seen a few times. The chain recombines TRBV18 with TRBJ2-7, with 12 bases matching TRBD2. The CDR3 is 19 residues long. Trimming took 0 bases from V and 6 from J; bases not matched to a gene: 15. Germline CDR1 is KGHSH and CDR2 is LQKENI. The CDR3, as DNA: TGTGCCAGCTCACCACCGGTCCGAGGACTAGCGGGGTCCGGGTCCGAGCAGTACTTC. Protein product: CASSPPVRGLAGSGSEQYF.

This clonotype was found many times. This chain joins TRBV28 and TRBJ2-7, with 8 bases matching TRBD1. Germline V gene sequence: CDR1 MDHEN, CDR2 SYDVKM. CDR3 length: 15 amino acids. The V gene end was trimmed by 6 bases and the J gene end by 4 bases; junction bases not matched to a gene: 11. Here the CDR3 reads CASRMVSGGVYEQYF. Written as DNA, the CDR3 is TGTGCCAGCAGGATGGTGTCAGGGGGCGTTTACGAGCAGTACTTC.

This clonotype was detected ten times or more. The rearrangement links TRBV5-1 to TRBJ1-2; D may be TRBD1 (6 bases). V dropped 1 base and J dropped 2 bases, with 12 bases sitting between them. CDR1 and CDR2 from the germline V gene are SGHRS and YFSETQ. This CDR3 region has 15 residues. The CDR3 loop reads CASSLSAQGNYGYTF. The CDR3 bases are TGCGCCAGCAGCTTGTCGGCTCAGGGGAACTATGGCTACACCTTC.

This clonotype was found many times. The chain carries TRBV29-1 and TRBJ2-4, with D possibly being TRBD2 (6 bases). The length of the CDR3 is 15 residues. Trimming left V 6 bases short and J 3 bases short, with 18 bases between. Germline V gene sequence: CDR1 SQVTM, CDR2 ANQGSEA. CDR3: CSVRSGSGGKNIQYF. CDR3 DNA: TGCAGCGTACGTAGCGGTAGTGGGGGCAAAAACATTCAGTACTTC.

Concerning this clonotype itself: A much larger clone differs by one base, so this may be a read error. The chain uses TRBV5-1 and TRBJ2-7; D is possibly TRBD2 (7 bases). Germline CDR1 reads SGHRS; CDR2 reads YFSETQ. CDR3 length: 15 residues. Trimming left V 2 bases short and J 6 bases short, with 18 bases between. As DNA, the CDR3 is TGCGCCAGCAGCTTAGCGGGACAAGTCATCGGCGAGCAGTACTTC. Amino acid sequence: CASSLAGQVIGEQYF.

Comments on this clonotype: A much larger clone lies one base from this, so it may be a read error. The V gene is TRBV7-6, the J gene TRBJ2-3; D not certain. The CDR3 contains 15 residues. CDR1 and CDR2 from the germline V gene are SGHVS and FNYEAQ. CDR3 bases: TGTGCCGGCAGCTTGAACCCTCTTAGCACAGATACGCAGTATTTT. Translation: CAGSLNPLSTDTQYF. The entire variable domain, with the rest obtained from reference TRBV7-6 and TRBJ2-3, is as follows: GAGVSQSPRYKVTKRGQDVALRCDPISGHVSLYWYRQALGQGPEFLTYFNYEAQQDKSGLPNDRFSAERPEGSISTLTIQRTEQRDSAMYRCAGSLNPLSTDTQYFGPGTRLTVL.

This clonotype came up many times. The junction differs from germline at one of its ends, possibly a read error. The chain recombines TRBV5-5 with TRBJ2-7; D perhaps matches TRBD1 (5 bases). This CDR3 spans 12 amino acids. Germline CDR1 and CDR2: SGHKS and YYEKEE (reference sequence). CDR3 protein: CASSFGSGPQGF. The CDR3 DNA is TGTGCCAGCAGCTTCGGGTCAGGGCCCCAGGGCTTC.

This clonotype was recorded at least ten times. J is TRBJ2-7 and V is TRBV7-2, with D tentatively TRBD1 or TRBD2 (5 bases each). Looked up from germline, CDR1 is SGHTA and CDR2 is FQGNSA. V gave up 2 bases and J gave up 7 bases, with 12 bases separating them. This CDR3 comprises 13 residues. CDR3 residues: CASSLNQGGEQYF. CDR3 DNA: TGTGCCAGCAGCTTAAACCAGGGCGGGGAGCAGTACTTC.

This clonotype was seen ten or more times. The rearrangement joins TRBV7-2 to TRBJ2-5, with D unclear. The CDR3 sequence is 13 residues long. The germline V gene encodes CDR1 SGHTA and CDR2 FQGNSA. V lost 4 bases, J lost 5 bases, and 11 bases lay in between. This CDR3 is CASSSRSRETQYF. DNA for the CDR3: TGTGCCAGCAGCTCAAGGTCCCGGGAGACCCAGTACTTC.

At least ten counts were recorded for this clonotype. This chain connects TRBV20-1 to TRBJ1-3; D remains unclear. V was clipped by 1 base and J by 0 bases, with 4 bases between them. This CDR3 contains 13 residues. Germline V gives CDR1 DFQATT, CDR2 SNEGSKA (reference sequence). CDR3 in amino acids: CSARVDSGNTIYF. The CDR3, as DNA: TGCAGTGCTAGAGTGGACTCTGGAAACACCATATATTTT.

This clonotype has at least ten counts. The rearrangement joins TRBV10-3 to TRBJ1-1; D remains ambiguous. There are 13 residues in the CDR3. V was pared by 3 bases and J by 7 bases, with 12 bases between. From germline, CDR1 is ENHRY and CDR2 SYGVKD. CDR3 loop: CAISDLKGLEAFF. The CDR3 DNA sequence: TGTGCCATCAGTGATTTAAAGGGTCTTGAAGCTTTCTTT.

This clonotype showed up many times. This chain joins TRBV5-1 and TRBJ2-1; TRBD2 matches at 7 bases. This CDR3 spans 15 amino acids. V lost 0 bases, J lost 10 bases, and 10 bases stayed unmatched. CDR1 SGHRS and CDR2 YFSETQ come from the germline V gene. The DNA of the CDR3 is TGCGCCAGCAGCTTGGGGGGAGGGCCGGTACCCGAGCAGTTCTTC. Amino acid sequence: CASSLGGGPVPEQFF.

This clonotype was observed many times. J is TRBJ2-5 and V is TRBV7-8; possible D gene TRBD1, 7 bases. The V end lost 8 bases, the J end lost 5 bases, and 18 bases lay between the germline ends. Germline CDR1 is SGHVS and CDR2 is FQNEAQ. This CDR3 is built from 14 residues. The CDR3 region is CASASAGGRETQYF. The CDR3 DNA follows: TGTGCCAGCGCCTCGGCAGGGGGGCGGGAGACCCAGTACTTC.

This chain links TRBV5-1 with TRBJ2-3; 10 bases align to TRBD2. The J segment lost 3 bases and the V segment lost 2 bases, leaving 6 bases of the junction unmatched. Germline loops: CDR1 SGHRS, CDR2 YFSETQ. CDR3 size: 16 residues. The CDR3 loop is CASSFERGGQTDTQYF. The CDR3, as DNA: TGCGCCAGCAGCTTCGAGCGGGGGGGCCAAACAGATACGCAGTATTTT.

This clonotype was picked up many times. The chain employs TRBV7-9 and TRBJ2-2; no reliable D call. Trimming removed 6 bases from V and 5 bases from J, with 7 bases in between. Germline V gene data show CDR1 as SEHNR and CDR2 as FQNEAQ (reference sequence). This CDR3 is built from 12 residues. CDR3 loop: CASREETGELFF. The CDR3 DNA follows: TGTGCCAGCAGGGAAGAGACCGGGGAGCTGTTTTTT. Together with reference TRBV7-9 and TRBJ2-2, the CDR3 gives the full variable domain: DTGVSQNPRHKITKRGQNVTFRCDPISEHNRLYWYRQTLGQGPEFLTYFQNEAQLEKSRLLSDRFSAERPKGSFSTLEIQRTEQGDSAMYLCASREETGELFFGEGSRLTVL.

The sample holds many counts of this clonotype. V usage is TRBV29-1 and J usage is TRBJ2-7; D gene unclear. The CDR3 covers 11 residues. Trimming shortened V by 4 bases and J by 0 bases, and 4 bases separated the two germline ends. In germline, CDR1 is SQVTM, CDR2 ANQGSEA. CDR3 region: CSVVGSYEQYF. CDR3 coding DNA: TGCAGCGTTGTGGGCTCCTACGAGCAGTACTTC.